The 14 T cell receptor beta chains below were found in one sample sequenced in a study of human T cells and chemical hapten exposure. Each CDR3 protein gets one entry after TCRdb re-called the RACE reads with MiXCR. The sample lists approximately 160,000 distinct CDR3 sequences; approximately 30% were seen once. The time point denotes: patch test 3, about 24 weeks after DPC sensitization. Described treatment: therapeutic diphenylcyclopropenone sensitization with weekly scalp DPC. The input for sequencing was whole blood, taken in connection with sensitization to the hapten diphenylcyclopropenone (DPC). These receptors were taken from a woman aged 18-29 years with alopecia areata. Some clones in this sample may be carry-over from other donors' samples.

This clonotype was seen only a few times. V usage is TRBV11-2 and J usage is TRBJ2-1; D may match TRBD1 or TRBD2 (5 bases each). Trimming removed 4 bases at V and 9 bases at J, with 13 bases between. This CDR3 has 13 residues. Germline lookup yields CDR1 SGHAT and CDR2 FQNNGV. The CDR3 loop is CASSSRDESEQFF. The DNA for the CDR3 is TGTGCCAGCAGCTCCCGGGACGAAAGTGAGCAGTTCTTC.

This rearrangement joins TRBV15 to TRBJ2-5, with D unclear. The CDR3 extends over 14 amino acids. From germline, CDR1 is LNHNV and CDR2 YYDKDF (reference sequence). V lost 3 bases and J lost 5, with 13 bases in between. CDR3 DNA sequence: TGTGCCACCAGCAGCGGGTTTCTGGAGGAGACCCAGTACTTC. Its protein product is CATSSGFLEETQYF. The entire variable domain, with the rest obtained from reference TRBV15 and TRBJ2-5, is as follows: DAMVIQNPRYQVTQFGKPVTLSCSQTLNHNVMYWYQQKSSQAPKLLFHYYDKDFNNEADTPDNFQSRRPNTSFCFLDIRSPGLGDTAMYLCATSSGFLEETQYFGPGTRLLVL.

The chain combines TRBV4-2 with TRBJ2-2; D is possibly TRBD2 (5 bases). Trimming shortened V by 0 bases and J by 4 bases, and 9 bases separated the two germline ends. Germline-derived CDR1 and CDR2 are LGHNA and YNFKEQ. This CDR3 region has 15 residues. The CDR3 DNA follows: TGTGCCAGCAGCCAAGAGGACTTTTCCACCGGGGAGCTGTTTTTT. Translating it yields CASSQEDFSTGELFF.

This chain links TRBV9 with TRBJ2-1; 8 nucleotides line up with TRBD2. J was trimmed by 4 bases and V by 0 bases; bases with no gene match: 9. The CDR3 covers 17 residues. Germline lookup yields CDR1 SGDLS and CDR2 YYNGEE. The CDR3 bases are TGTGCCAGCAGCGTAGATTTGAGTAGCGGGGCTTACAATGAGCAGTTCTTC. Protein sequence: CASSVDLSSGAYNEQFF.

This clonotype was found a few times. The V call is TRBV4-1, the J call TRBJ2-7, with a tentative D call TRBD1 (5 bases). The V end was cut by 6 bases, the J end by 2 bases, with 11 bases between. CDR1 is MGHRA, CDR2 YSYEKL, per germline. This CDR3 comprises 13 residues. The CDR3 loop reads CASSRQKTYEQYF. The CDR3 DNA follows: TGCGCCAGCAGTCGACAGAAGACCTACGAGCAGTACTTC.

This clonotype was detected a few times. This chain joins TRBV24-1 and TRBJ2-1, with 8 bases lining up with TRBD1. CDR1 is KGHDR, CDR2 SFDVKD, per germline. The CDR3 runs 16 residues. V trimming: 3 bases; J trimming: 0 bases; junction bases outside the gene matches: 3. The CDR3 is CATSDAGTGSYNEQFF. CDR3 in DNA: TGTGCCACCAGTGATGCGGGGACAGGCTCCTACAATGAGCAGTTCTTC.

This sequence joins TRBV4-1 and TRBJ2-1; D possibly uses TRBD1 or TRBD2 (5 bases each). Trimming took 4 bases from V and 3 from J, leaving 10 bases between them. The germline gives CDR1 MGHRA, CDR2 YSYEKL. CDR3 length: 14 residues. The CDR3 spells CASSPGPFYNEQFF. The CDR3 DNA is TGCGCCAGCAGCCCGGGACCATTCTACAATGAGCAGTTCTTC.

The rearrangement uses TRBV4-1 and TRBJ2-7, with D tentatively TRBD1 (6 bases). CDR1 and CDR2 from the germline V gene are MGHRA and YSYEKL. V shed 4 bases and J shed 0 bases, with 13 bases lying between them. The CDR3 contains 15 residues. CDR3 coding DNA: TGCGCCAGCAGCCCATTACAGGGAACCTCCTACGAGCAGTACTTC. This sequence encodes CASSPLQGTSYEQYF.

The table lists this clonotype with a few counts. The chain links TRBV12-5 to TRBJ1-1; D might be TRBD1 (5 bases). Germline loops: CDR1 LGHNT, CDR2 FRNRAP. V was trimmed by 6 bases and J by 1 base, leaving 9 bases between them. The CDR3 contains 13 residues. CDR3 amino acids: CASGSDRNTEAFF. CDR3 coding DNA: TGTGCTAGTGGAAGCGACAGGAACACTGAAGCTTTCTTT.

This clonotype was seen more than once but under ten times. The chain has TRBV12-3 or TRBV12-4 and TRBJ2-1; D tentatively fits TRBD1 or TRBD2 (5 bases each). V lost 2 bases and J 9 bases, leaving 8 bases between the germline ends. The CDR3 consists of 12 residues. The DNA of the CDR3 is TGTGCCAGCAGTTTAAATGGGGGTGAGCAGTTCTTC. Amino acids: CASSLNGGEQFF.

This clonotype was counted only a few times. The chain couples TRBV2 to TRBJ2-2; D is possibly TRBD2 (6 bases). The V gene's germline CDR1 is SNHLY and CDR2 FYNNEI. CDR3 size: 16 residues. V shed 5 bases and J shed 1 base, with 14 bases lying between them. The CDR3 DNA sequence: TGTGCCAGCAGTCTGTTAGCGGAAAAGAACACCGGGGAGCTGTTTTTT. It specifies CASSLLAEKNTGELFF.

This clonotype appeared a few times. The chain recombines TRBV7-6 with TRBJ2-2; TRBD1 is a possible D gene (5 bases). Germline V gene data show CDR1 as SGHVS and CDR2 as FNYEAQ. The CDR3 covers 14 residues. The V and J ends lost 2 bases and 7 bases respectively, with 11 bases between them. DNA for the CDR3: TGTGCCAGCAGCTTATCCCAGGGTGGCGGGGAGCTGTTTTTT. It translates to CASSLSQGGGELFF. Filled out from reference TRBV7-6 and TRBJ2-2, the complete variable domain reads GAGVSQSPRYKVTKRGQDVALRCDPISGHVSLYWYRQALGQGPEFLTYFNYEAQQDKSGLPNDRFSAERPEGSISTLTIQRTEQRDSAMYRCASSLSQGGGELFFGEGSRLTVL.

The V and J genes are TRBV4-1 and TRBJ1-6; D remains unclear. Germline V gives CDR1 MGHRA, CDR2 YSYEKL. V was cut by 3 bases and J by 10 bases, with 16 bases left in between. The CDR3 is 15 amino acids. The CDR3 bases are TGCGCCAGCAGCCAGGTTGGGGTTCTGGAGTCACCCCTCCACTTT. Amino acids: CASSQVGVLESPLHF.

This clonotype came up a few times. The rearrangement uses TRBV6-5 and TRBJ2-1; 14 nucleotides align to TRBD2. The CDR3 is 15 amino acids. Germline assignment: CDR1 MNHEY and CDR2 SVGAGI. V was pared by 5 bases and J by 7 bases, with 4 bases of the junction left unmatched. In nucleotides, the CDR3 is TGTGCCAGCAGTAAGGGGACTAGCGGGAGTAATGAGCAGTTCTTC. Its translation: CASSKGTSGSNEQFF.